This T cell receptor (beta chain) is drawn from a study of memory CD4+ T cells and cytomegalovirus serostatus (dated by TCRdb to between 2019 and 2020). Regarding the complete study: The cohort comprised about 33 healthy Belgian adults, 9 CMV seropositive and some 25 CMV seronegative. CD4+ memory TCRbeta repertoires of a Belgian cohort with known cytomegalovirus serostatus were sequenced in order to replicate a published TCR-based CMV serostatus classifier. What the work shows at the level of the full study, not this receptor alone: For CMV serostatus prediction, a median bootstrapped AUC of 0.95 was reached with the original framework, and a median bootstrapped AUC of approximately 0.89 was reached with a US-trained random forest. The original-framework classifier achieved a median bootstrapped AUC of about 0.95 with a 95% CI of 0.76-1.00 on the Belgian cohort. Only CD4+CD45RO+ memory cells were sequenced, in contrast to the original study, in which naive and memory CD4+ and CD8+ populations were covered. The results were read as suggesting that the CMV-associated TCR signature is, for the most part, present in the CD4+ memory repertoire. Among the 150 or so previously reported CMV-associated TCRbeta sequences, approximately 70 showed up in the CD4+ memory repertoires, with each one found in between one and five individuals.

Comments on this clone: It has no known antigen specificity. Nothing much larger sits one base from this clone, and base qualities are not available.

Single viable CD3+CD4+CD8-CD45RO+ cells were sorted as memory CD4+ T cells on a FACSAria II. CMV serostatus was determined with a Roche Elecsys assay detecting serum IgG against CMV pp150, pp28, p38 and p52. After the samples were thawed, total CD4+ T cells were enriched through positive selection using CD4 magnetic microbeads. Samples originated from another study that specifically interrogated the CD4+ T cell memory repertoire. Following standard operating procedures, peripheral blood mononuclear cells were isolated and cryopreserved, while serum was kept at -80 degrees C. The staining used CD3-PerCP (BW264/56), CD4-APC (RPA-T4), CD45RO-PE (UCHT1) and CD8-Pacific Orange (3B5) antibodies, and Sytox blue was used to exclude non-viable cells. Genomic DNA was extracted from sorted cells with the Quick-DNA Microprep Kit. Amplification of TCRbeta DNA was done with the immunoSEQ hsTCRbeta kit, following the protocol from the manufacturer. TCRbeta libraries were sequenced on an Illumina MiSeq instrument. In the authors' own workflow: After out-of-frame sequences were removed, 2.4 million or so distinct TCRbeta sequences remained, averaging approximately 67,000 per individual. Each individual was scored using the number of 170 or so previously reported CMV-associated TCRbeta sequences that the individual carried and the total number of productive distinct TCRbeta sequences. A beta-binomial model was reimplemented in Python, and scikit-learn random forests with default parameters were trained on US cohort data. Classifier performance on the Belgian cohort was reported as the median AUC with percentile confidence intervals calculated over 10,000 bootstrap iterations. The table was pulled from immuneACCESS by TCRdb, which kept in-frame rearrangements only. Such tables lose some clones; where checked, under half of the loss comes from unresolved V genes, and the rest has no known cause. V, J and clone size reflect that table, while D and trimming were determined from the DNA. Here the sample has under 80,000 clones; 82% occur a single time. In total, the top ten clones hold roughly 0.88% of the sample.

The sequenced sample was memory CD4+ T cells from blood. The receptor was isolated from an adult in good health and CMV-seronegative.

The CDR3 region reads CSATRDGYTF. The DNA is as follows: TGCAGTGCCACTCGGGATGGCTACACCTTC. This chain is built from TRBV20-1 and TRBJ1-2, with the identity of the D gene unclear. V drops 6 bases and J drops 6 bases, leaving 8 bases in between. Counted from cysteine to phenylalanine, this CDR3 has 10 amino acids. Here the CDR3 DNA is all that survives: 30 bases in frame from base 1. The germline V gene (reference sequence) specifies DFQATT as CDR1 and SNEGSKA as CDR2.